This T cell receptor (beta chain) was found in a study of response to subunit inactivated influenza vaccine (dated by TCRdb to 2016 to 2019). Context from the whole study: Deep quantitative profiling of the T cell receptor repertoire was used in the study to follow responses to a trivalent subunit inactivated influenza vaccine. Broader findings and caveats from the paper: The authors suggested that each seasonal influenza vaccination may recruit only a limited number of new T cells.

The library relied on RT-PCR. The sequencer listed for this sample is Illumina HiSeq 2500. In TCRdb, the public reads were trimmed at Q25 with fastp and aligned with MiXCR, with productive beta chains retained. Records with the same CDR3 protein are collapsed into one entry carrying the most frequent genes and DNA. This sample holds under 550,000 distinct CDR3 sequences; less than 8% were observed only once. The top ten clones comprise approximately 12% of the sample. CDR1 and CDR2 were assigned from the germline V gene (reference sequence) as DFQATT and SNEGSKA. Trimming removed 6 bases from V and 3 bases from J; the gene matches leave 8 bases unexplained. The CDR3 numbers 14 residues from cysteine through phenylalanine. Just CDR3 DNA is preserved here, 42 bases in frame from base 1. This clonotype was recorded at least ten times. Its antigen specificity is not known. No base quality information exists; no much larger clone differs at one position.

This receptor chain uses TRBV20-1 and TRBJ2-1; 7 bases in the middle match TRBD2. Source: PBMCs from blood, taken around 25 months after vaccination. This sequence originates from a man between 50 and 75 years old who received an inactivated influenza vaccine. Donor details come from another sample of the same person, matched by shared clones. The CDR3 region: CSAGSAGRYNEQFF. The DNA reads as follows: TGCAGTGCGGGTTCAGCGGGACGCTACAATGAGCAGTTCTTC.